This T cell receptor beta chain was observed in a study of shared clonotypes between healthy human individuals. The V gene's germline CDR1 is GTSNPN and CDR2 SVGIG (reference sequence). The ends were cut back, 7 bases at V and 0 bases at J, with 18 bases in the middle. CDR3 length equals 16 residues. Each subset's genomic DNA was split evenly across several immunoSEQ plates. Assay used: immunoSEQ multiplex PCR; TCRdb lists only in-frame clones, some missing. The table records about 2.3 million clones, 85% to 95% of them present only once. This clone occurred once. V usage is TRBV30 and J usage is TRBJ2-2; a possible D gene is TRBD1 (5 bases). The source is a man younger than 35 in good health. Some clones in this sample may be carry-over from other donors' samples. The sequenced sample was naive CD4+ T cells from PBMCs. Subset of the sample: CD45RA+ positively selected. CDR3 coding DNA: TGTGCCTCCCGCCCCTTAGACAGCGCGAACACCGGGGAGCTGTTTTTT. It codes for CASRPLDSANTGELFF.